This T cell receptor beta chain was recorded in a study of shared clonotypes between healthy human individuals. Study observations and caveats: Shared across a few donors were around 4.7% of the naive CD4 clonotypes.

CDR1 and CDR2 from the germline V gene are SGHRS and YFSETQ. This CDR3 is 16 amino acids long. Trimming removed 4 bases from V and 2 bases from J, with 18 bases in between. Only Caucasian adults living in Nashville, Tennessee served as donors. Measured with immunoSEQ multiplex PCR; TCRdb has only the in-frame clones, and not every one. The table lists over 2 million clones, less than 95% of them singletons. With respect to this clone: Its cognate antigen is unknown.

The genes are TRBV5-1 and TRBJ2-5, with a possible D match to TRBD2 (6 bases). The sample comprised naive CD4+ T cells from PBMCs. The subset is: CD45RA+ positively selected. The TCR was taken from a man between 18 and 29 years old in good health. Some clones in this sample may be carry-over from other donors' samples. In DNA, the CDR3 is TGCGCCAGCAGCCCGAGGCCAACCGGAGGGCAAGAGACCCAGTACTTC. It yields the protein CASSPRPTGGQETQYF.